The present TCR beta chain was sequenced within a study of CD8+CD57+ T cells in acquired aplastic anemia. At the level of the study: Recorded DNA amounts for sorted CD4+ and CD8+ cells had an average of approximately 3 ug. CD4+ cell libraries from healthy donors averaged about 10.8 million reads.

Study findings and constraints: No significant patient-versus-control difference appeared in CD8+ Simpson's diversity. Both patients and controls carried the same twenty-nine CD8+ CDR3 sequences.

Genomic DNA constituted the template upon which TCR beta VDJ and CDR3 profiling was performed. TCRdb re-called the reads through MiXCR, storing one row per CDR3 protein. The table records roughly 130,000 distinct CDR3 sequences, around 48% of them present only once. The CDR3 covers 10 residues. Germline CDR1 reads SNHLY; CDR2 reads FYNNEI. The V end lost 8 bases, the J end lost 5 bases, and 7 bases lay between the germline ends. On this clonotype itself: Antigen unknown.

The source material was sorted CD4+, CD8+, or CD8+CD57+ T cells (not recorded which) from PBMCs. The chain couples TRBV2 to TRBJ2-7; a possible D gene is TRBD2 (6 bases). The receptor comes from a human donor in good health, serving as a control. CDR3 DNA sequence: TGTGCCAGCCGGGGGAACGAGCAGTACTTC. Encoded protein: CASRGNEQYF.